This T cell receptor (beta chain) was sequenced during a study of CD8+ T cells in alopecia areata. Study information: Treated patients received oral tofacitinib, 5 to 10 mg twice daily.

The CDR3 extends over 16 amino acids. V lost 0 bases, J lost 0 bases, and 9 bases lay in between. Germline CDR1 is MGHRA and CDR2 is YSYEKL. Sequencing templates came from extracted RNA that was reverse transcribed into cDNA. Some clones are missing from TCRdb's copy, which holds only in-frame ones; the method was immunoSEQ multiplex PCR. Of 130,000 to 150,000 clones listed, approximately 51% are singletons. The sample holds one count of this clone. Both peripheral blood and punch biopsies of lesional scalp skin were obtained from patients who had alopecia areata. The V gene is TRBV4-1, the J gene TRBJ1-5, with D uncertain. This clonotype originated in a human donor with alopecia areata. The material was CD4+ T cells sorted from blood, obtained at week 0. CDR3 in DNA: TGCGCCAGCAGCCAAGATACGACGGTTAGCAATCAGCCCCAGCATTTT. Residues: CASSQDTTVSNQPQHF.